A selection of T cell receptor beta chains follows, all from one sample in a study of T cell responses to AZD1222 COVID-19 vaccine. The repertoire was sequenced with immunoSEQ multiplex PCR; TCRdb's copy has only in-frame clones and lacks some. Of 110,000 or so clones listed, 85% to 90% were seen once; the top ten hold less than 4%. The sample was peripheral blood, taken 28 days after the second AZD1222 dose. The receptor source for this set is an adult who received the AZD1222 COVID-19 vaccine. CDR3s include the opening cysteine and the closing phenylalanine or tryptophan. The order of the fields is clone size, V gene, J gene, CDR3 protein. Rows may omit the clone size; those that give it use once, few, many or a size class.

size: -
V: TRBV24-1
J: TRBJ2-7
CDR3: CATSDTGTGAYEQYF

size: -
V: TRBV3-1/TRBV3-2
J: TRBJ2-1
CDR3: CASISRGGLAGVNEQFF

size: -
V: TRBV2
J: TRBJ1-4
CDR3: CASSEIQIGEKLFF

size: few
V: TRBV18
J: TRBJ1-1
CDR3: CASSPSGAAEAFF

size: -
V: TRBV9
J: TRBJ1-1
CDR3: CASSPWGGGTEAFF

size: once
V: TRBV27
J: TRBJ2-5
CDR3: CASSARGLQETQYF

size: -
V: TRBV18
J: TRBJ2-1
CDR3: CASSPQGGFYNEQFF

size: -
V: TRBV7-2
J: TRBJ1-6
CDR3: CASSVTLWADSPLHF

size: -
V: TRBV7-9
J: TRBJ2-3
CDR3: CASSTRQGSGDTQYF

size: -
V: TRBV9
J: TRBJ2-3
CDR3: CASSERDRDTQYF

size: -
V: TRBV18
J: TRBJ1-2
CDR3: CASSPDYMTVLGYTF

size: -
V: TRBV7-6
J: TRBJ2-6
CDR3: CASSLRTGSSGANVLTF

size: -
V: TRBV6-4
J: TRBJ2-1
CDR3: CAIWGPGGNEQFF

size: once
V: TRBV3-1/TRBV3-2
J: TRBJ1-1
CDR3: CASSQGVVNTEAFF

size: -
V: TRBV9
J: TRBJ2-5
CDR3: CASSISGGYQETQYF

size: -
V: TRBV10-3
J: TRBJ1-6
CDR3: CAISTGRNSPLHF

size: -
V: TRBV6-2/TRBV6-3
J: TRBJ2-7
CDR3: CASSYETGGYEQYF

size: -
V: TRBV7-2
J: TRBJ1-5
CDR3: CASSVRGGQPQHF

size: -
V: TRBV16
J: TRBJ1-3
CDR3: CASSRTTRSSGNTIYF

size: -
V: TRBV7-9
J: TRBJ1-6
CDR3: CASSWTGDNSPLHF

size: -
V: TRBV19
J: TRBJ2-1
CDR3: CASSTREVAGRNEQFF

size: -
V: TRBV7-9
J: TRBJ1-1
CDR3: CASSAQVRVIAFF